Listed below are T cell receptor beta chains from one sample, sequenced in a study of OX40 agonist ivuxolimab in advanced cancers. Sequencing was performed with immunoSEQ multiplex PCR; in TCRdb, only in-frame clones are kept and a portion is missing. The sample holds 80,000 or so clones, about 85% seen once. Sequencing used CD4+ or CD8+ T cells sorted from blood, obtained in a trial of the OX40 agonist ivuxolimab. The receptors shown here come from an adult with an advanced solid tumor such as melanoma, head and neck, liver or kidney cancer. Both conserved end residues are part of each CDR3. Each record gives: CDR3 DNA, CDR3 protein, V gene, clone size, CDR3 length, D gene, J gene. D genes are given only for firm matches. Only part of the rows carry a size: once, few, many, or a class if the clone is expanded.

DNA: TGTGCCAGTAGTATCACGACAGGGGGACGCACCGGGGAGCTGTTTTTT; CDR3: CASSITTGGRTGELFF; V: TRBV19; size: NA; length: 16; D: TRBD1; J: TRBJ2-2
DNA: TGCGCCAGCAGCCGGAGTCTGGGGGGCTACGAGCAGTACTTC; CDR3: CASSRSLGGYEQYF; V: TRBV5-1; size: NA; length: 14; D: NA; J: TRBJ2-7
DNA: TGTGCCAGCAGTTTACGGATGCAAGAGACCCAGTACTTC; CDR3: CASSLRMQETQYF; V: TRBV6-1; size: NA; length: 13; D: NA; J: TRBJ2-5
DNA: TGCGCCAGCAGCTTGGAGGGGGCGAGGTCCAAAAACATTCAGTACTTC; CDR3: CASSLEGARSKNIQYF; V: TRBV5-1; size: NA; length: 16; D: TRBD1; J: TRBJ2-4
DNA: TGTGCCAGCGCAGTACAGTCGGGGGGCAATTCACCCCTCCACTTT; CDR3: CASAVQSGGNSPLHF; V: TRBV6-5; size: NA; length: 15; D: NA; J: TRBJ1-6
DNA: TGTGCCAGCAGCTGGTCCAGGACAGCCCTGATTTCACCCCTCCACTTT; CDR3: CASSWSRTALISPLHF; V: TRBV5-6; size: few; length: 16; D: NA; J: TRBJ1-6
DNA: TGTGCCAGCAGCTGGGGATATGGTCAGCCCCAGCATTTT; CDR3: CASSWGYGQPQHF; V: TRBV7-3; size: NA; length: 13; D: NA; J: TRBJ1-5
DNA: TGTGCCAGTAGACAGCGTAGCACAGATACGCAGTATTTT; CDR3: CASRQRSTDTQYF; V: TRBV7-2; size: NA; length: 13; D: NA; J: TRBJ2-3
DNA: TGTGCCAGCAGCCCTTTAACGGACATATATGGCTACACCTTC; CDR3: CASSPLTDIYGYTF; V: TRBV5-4; size: NA; length: 14; D: NA; J: TRBJ1-2
DNA: TGTGCCAGCAGGGGTAGGCGGTATAGCAATCAGCCCCAGCATTTT; CDR3: CASRGRRYSNQPQHF; V: TRBV16; size: NA; length: 15; D: NA; J: TRBJ1-5
DNA: TGTGCCAGCAGCTTTGGGCGCTGGGAGTACGGCTACACCTTC; CDR3: CASSFGRWEYGYTF; V: TRBV5-4; size: medium-sized; length: 14; D: NA; J: TRBJ1-2